A selection of T cell receptor beta chains follows, all from one sample in a study of cytomegalovirus exposure and HLA in healthy donors. Method: immunoSEQ multiplex PCR; TCRdb's copy keeps in-frame clones and lacks some. The sample holds about 80,000 clones, under 80% seen once. Sequenced sample: PBMCs. These receptors came from a human donor in good health. CDR3s include the opening cysteine and the closing phenylalanine or tryptophan. The order of the fields is CDR3 DNA, CDR3 protein, V gene, clone size, D gene, J gene. A D gene is named only where the DNA matches it firmly. Only some rows state a clone size, as once, few, many or a class for expanded clones.

DNA: TGTGCCAGCAGTTACTTGCCGGGACTAGCGGTCTACAATGAGCAGTTCTTC
CDR3: CASSYLPGLAVYNEQFF
V: TRBV6-7
size: NA
D: TRBD2
J: TRBJ2-1

DNA: TGTGCCAGCAGCCAAGGAATGGCGGAAGACGAGCAGTACTTC
CDR3: CASSQGMAEDEQYF
V: TRBV4-2
size: NA
D: NA
J: TRBJ2-7

DNA: TGTGCCAGCAGCCTATCACTAGCGGGGGGCCGTAGCTCCTACAATGAGCAGTTCTTC
CDR3: CASSLSLAGGRSSYNEQFF
V: TRBV28
size: few
D: TRBD2
J: TRBJ2-1

DNA: TGTGCCAGCAGCAATTACAGGGGGCAGTTTATCGATTCACCCCTCCACTTT
CDR3: CASSNYRGQFIDSPLHF
V: TRBV7-9
size: few
D: TRBD1
J: TRBJ1-6

DNA: TGTGCCAGCAGTGGGGGGACAGGGGGGGATAGCGAGCAGTACTTC
CDR3: CASSGGTGGDSEQYF
V: TRBV2
size: few
D: TRBD1
J: TRBJ2-7

DNA: TGCGCCAGCAGCCATCTAAACTATGGCTACACCTTC
CDR3: CASSHLNYGYTF
V: TRBV4-1
size: once
D: NA
J: TRBJ1-2

DNA: TGTGCTAGTGGTTTGGACCAGGGGAATCAGCCCCAGCATTTT
CDR3: CASGLDQGNQPQHF
V: TRBV12-5
size: NA
D: NA
J: TRBJ1-5

DNA: TGTGCCAGCAGTTTATCGCTGGCAGGGACAAACTATGGCTACACCTTC
CDR3: CASSLSLAGTNYGYTF
V: TRBV27
size: NA
D: NA
J: TRBJ1-2

DNA: TGTGCCATCGCTGACAAGCCCAGCACTGAAGCTTTCTTT
CDR3: CAIADKPSTEAFF
V: TRBV10-3
size: NA
D: NA
J: TRBJ1-1

DNA: TGTGCCAGCAGGCCTCAGGTCCACCCGAACACTGAAGCTTTCTTT
CDR3: CASRPQVHPNTEAFF
V: TRBV9
size: NA
D: NA
J: TRBJ1-1

DNA: TGTGCCAGCAGCGGTGGACGGGACTACGAGCAGTACTTC
CDR3: CASSGGRDYEQYF
V: TRBV2
size: NA
D: NA
J: TRBJ2-7

DNA: TGCGCCAGCAGCCACGGACAACTGAACACTGAAGCTTTCTTT
CDR3: CASSHGQLNTEAFF
V: TRBV5-1
size: few
D: NA
J: TRBJ1-1

DNA: TGTGCCAGCAGCCGCGGACAGAAGAATGAAAAACTGTTTTTT
CDR3: CASSRGQKNEKLFF
V: TRBV6-5
size: NA
D: NA
J: TRBJ1-4

DNA: TGTGCCAGCAGCCGACAAGGAAATCAGCCCCAGCATTTT
CDR3: CASSRQGNQPQHF
V: TRBV7-6
size: NA
D: NA
J: TRBJ1-5

DNA: TGTGCCAGCAGGACCCCAGGGGTAGGCTACACCTTC
CDR3: CASRTPGVGYTF
V: TRBV6-1
size: NA
D: NA
J: TRBJ1-2

DNA: TGTGCCTGGAGAAAAGGATGGGGGGGTAATTCACCCCTCCACTTT
CDR3: CAWRKGWGGNSPLHF
V: TRBV30
size: NA
D: NA
J: TRBJ1-6

DNA: TGTGCCAGCAGCCCGTTTAGCGGGCCCAGCCCCGGGGCCAACGTCCTGACTTTC
CDR3: CASSPFSGPSPGANVLTF
V: TRBV14
size: few
D: TRBD2
J: TRBJ2-6

DNA: TGCGCCAGCAGCCACGTGACAGGTCCTGGGGCCAACGTCCTGACTTTC
CDR3: CASSHVTGPGANVLTF
V: TRBV4-3
size: NA
D: NA
J: TRBJ2-6

DNA: TGTGCCAGCAGTGAAGCCAAGGGCGCAGGAGGAAGAAGAGCGACCCAGTACTTC
CDR3: CASSEAKGAGGRRATQYF
V: TRBV2
size: NA
D: NA
J: TRBJ2-5

DNA: TGTGCCAGCAGCTTCGACAGGGGAAACTACGAGCAGTACTTC
CDR3: CASSFDRGNYEQYF
V: TRBV5-5
size: NA
D: TRBD1
J: TRBJ2-7

DNA: TGCGCCAGCAGCCCGAGTCTACAGGGGGCTCGAGGGAATGAAAAACTGTTTTTT
CDR3: CASSPSLQGARGNEKLFF
V: TRBV4-1
size: NA
D: TRBD1
J: TRBJ1-4

DNA: TGTGCCAGCAGTGGACAGACCTTGATGAACACTGAAGCTTTCTTT
CDR3: CASSGQTLMNTEAFF
V: TRBV27
size: few
D: NA
J: TRBJ1-1

DNA: TGTGCCAGCAGTTTTGCGGGGGGGCCATACAATGAGCAGTTCTTC
CDR3: CASSFAGGPYNEQFF
V: TRBV5-4
size: few
D: TRBD2
J: TRBJ2-1

DNA: TGTGCCAGCAGTTTATCCCCTAGGTTAGAGACCCAGTACTTC
CDR3: CASSLSPRLETQYF
V: TRBV27
size: NA
D: NA
J: TRBJ2-5

DNA: TGCGCCAGCAGCTTGGGGCAGGTTAACTATGGCTACACCTTC
CDR3: CASSLGQVNYGYTF
V: TRBV5-1
size: NA
D: NA
J: TRBJ1-2

DNA: TGTGCCAGCAGCTCCGACGGGTACTCCTACGAGCAGTACTTC
CDR3: CASSSDGYSYEQYF
V: TRBV13
size: NA
D: NA
J: TRBJ2-7

DNA: TGTGCCAGCAGCTTGGAGGATAGCGGGGGGGCCTACGAGCAGTACTTC
CDR3: CASSLEDSGGAYEQYF
V: TRBV5-4
size: NA
D: TRBD2
J: TRBJ2-7

DNA: TGTGCCAGCTCACCGGCCGGACAGGGTAGCACCGGGGAGCTGTTTTTT
CDR3: CASSPAGQGSTGELFF
V: TRBV18
size: NA
D: TRBD1
J: TRBJ2-2

DNA: TGTGCCAGCAGCCCAGGACCGGGAATCACTGAAGCTTTCTTT
CDR3: CASSPGPGITEAFF
V: TRBV7-9
size: medium-sized
D: NA
J: TRBJ1-1

DNA: TGTGCCAGCAAAATACGGGGGGGATACAATGAGCAGTTCTTC
CDR3: CASKIRGGYNEQFF
V: TRBV5-8
size: NA
D: TRBD2
J: TRBJ2-1

DNA: TGTGCCAGCAGTTTAATCGGGGGGAACACTGAAGCTTTCTTT
CDR3: CASSLIGGNTEAFF
V: TRBV27
size: NA
D: NA
J: TRBJ1-1

DNA: TGTGCCAGCCGGCGGGACTTAGTCTCACCCCTCCACTTT
CDR3: CASRRDLVSPLHF
V: TRBV7-8
size: NA
D: NA
J: TRBJ1-6

DNA: TGTGCCAGCAGTGAAGGGGCAGGGGGGTACTATGGCTACACCTTC
CDR3: CASSEGAGGYYGYTF
V: TRBV2
size: few
D: TRBD1
J: TRBJ1-2

DNA: TGTGCCAGCAGCTTAGCAGGGGTGGCGAACACCGGGGAGCTGTTTTTT
CDR3: CASSLAGVANTGELFF
V: TRBV7-2
size: NA
D: NA
J: TRBJ2-2

DNA: TGTGCCAGCAGCTGGGGCTGGTGGTTCCAGAACACTGAAGCTTTCTTT
CDR3: CASSWGWWFQNTEAFF
V: TRBV7-8
size: NA
D: NA
J: TRBJ1-1

DNA: TGTGCCACCAGCAGATCCATTGGCGGGATCTATGGCTACCCCTTC
CDR3: CATSRSIGGIYGYPF
V: TRBV15
size: NA
D: NA
J: TRBJ1-2

DNA: TGTGCCAGTAGGAACAGGGCGAGCTCCTATAATTCACCCCTCCACTTT
CDR3: CASRNRASSYNSPLHF
V: TRBV19
size: NA
D: NA
J: TRBJ1-6

DNA: TGTGCCAGCAGCCCCATGGGGGGGCCCACAGATACGCAGTATTTT
CDR3: CASSPMGGPTDTQYF
V: TRBV7-7
size: once
D: NA
J: TRBJ2-3

DNA: TGCGCCAGCAGCTTGGCGTGGGACAGAGTCATCTCCTACGAGCAGTACTTC
CDR3: CASSLAWDRVISYEQYF
V: TRBV5-1
size: NA
D: TRBD1
J: TRBJ2-7

DNA: TGTGCCAGCAGACCGATCGGGGGTGGTAACTATGGCTACACCTTC
CDR3: CASRPIGGGNYGYTF
V: TRBV6-6
size: once
D: NA
J: TRBJ1-2

DNA: TGTGCCAGCAGCTCCGGATGGGCTAGCGGCACTTATCGAGAAACGCAGTATTTT
CDR3: CASSSGWASGTYRETQYF
V: TRBV7-9
size: NA
D: TRBD2
J: TRBJ2-3

DNA: TGTGCCAGCAGTTCCCCGCGGGATGGGGAGAACACTGAAGCTTTCTTT
CDR3: CASSSPRDGENTEAFF
V: TRBV5-4
size: once
D: NA
J: TRBJ1-1

DNA: TGTGCCAGCAGTTCTCTCGGACAGGGGGCTGAATCACCCCTCCACTTT
CDR3: CASSSLGQGAESPLHF
V: TRBV6-6
size: few
D: TRBD1
J: TRBJ1-6

DNA: TGTGCCAGCAGCGTTGGGACTGCCCCTGGAAACACCATATATTTT
CDR3: CASSVGTAPGNTIYF
V: TRBV9
size: once
D: NA
J: TRBJ1-3

DNA: TGTGCCAGCAGTTCCCCGGCAGGGGGCGGAAATACGCAGTATTTT
CDR3: CASSSPAGGGNTQYF
V: TRBV6-5
size: NA
D: TRBD1
J: TRBJ2-3

DNA: TGCAGCGTCGGAGGGGGCACCCTTTACGAGCAGTACTTC
CDR3: CSVGGGTLYEQYF
V: TRBV29-1
size: NA
D: NA
J: TRBJ2-7

DNA: TGTGCCAGCAGACCGGTGGCAGGGGTAACCGGGGAGCTGTTTTTT
CDR3: CASRPVAGVTGELFF
V: TRBV6-1
size: NA
D: NA
J: TRBJ2-2

DNA: TGTGCCAGCAGCGCAGCGACGGAGGGGACCTACGAGCAGTACTTC
CDR3: CASSAATEGTYEQYF
V: TRBV7-9
size: NA
D: NA
J: TRBJ2-7

DNA: TGCAGTGTTACGGACAGATACGAGCAGTACTTC
CDR3: CSVTDRYEQYF
V: TRBV20-1
size: NA
D: NA
J: TRBJ2-7

DNA: TGCGCCAGCAGCTTGGAAGGGGCTTCCAGCTCCTACAATGAGCAGTTCTTC
CDR3: CASSLEGASSSYNEQFF
V: TRBV5-1
size: NA
D: NA
J: TRBJ2-1

DNA: TGTGCCTGGAGTGTCGGGACAGGGGAGTACGAGCAGTACTTC
CDR3: CAWSVGTGEYEQYF
V: TRBV30
size: NA
D: TRBD1
J: TRBJ2-7

DNA: TGTGCCAGCAGTCTCCCGCCGTTGGCCAATTCACCCCTCCACTTT
CDR3: CASSLPPLANSPLHF
V: TRBV28
size: NA
D: NA
J: TRBJ1-6

DNA: TGTGCCAGCAGCCCCCGACAGGCTGTCACCGGGGAGCTGTTTTTT
CDR3: CASSPRQAVTGELFF
V: TRBV7-9
size: NA
D: NA
J: TRBJ2-2

DNA: TGCGCCAGCAGTTCTACAGGGGCCTATGGCTACACCTTC
CDR3: CASSSTGAYGYTF
V: TRBV5-1
size: NA
D: TRBD1
J: TRBJ1-2